This T cell receptor (beta chain) was profiled in a study of T cell clonotyping in hematopoietic cell transplantation (dated by TCRdb to the early 2020s). As for the study more broadly: A total of 110 to 150 blood samples were gathered in the study from 35 to 45 consecutive transplant recipients along with their related donors. Recruitment of patients ran from 2015 to early 2017, and follow-up continued until late 2020 or until death.

Study-wide conclusions, independent of this receptor: The sample size was limited, and CD4 and CD8 repertoire contributions could not be separated because cells were not sorted. Just a small fraction of recipient repertoires overlapped with donor repertoires, and more than 95% appeared de novo at the given depth. A decrease in recipient TCR diversity was observed after transplant, and a progressive increase in pathologically expanded clonotypes was seen from day 30 to day 180. Inverse Simpson Index values from donors and from recipients before transplant predicted broader TCR repertoire diversity after transplant.

A remark on this clone: Its target antigen remains unknown. No much larger clone exists at a distance of one base, and base qualities are not known.

CDR1 and CDR2 are read off the germline V gene as MNHNS and SASEGT. From the cysteine up to the phenylalanine, the CDR3 has a length of 16 residues. The sequence is cut down to CDR3 DNA, 48 bases in frame from base 1. The V and J ends are trimmed by 2 bases and 0 bases, leaving 11 bases between them. What the time point label conveys for this sample: 30 days after allo-HCT. Blood from recipients was drawn about 28 days before transplant and again at days 30, 100 and 180 after transplant. Nuclei Lysis Solution was used to extract genomic DNA from fresh or cryopreserved unfractionated peripheral blood mononuclear cells. The immunoSEQ assay, a bias-controlled multiplex PCR using V- and J-specific primers, was used to amplify TCR beta CDR3 regions from genomic DNA. In a second PCR step, the CDR3 amplicons were tagged with a proprietary barcode plus Illumina adapter sequences. An Illumina MiSeq instrument was used for sequencing of the CDR3 libraries. The original methods were these. immunoSEQ Analyzer 3.0 was used for export and quality control, with R Bioconductor and Immunarch used for downstream analyses. Only productive rearrangements in the normalized downsampled data set were used to calculate repertoire metrics. Clonotypes larger than 5 templates in the normalized cohort were defined as pathologically expanded. The Inverse Simpson Index served as the measure of repertoire diversity. To capture all clonotypes, the CMV-specificity analyses were run on the non-normalized data set. TCRdb provides this immuneACCESS table in a form limited to in-frame rearrangements. Some clones are lacking; in checked studies, under half of them reflect an unresolved V gene, and why the rest are absent is not known. V and J calls and clone size are as listed in that table; D and trimming were resolved from the DNA. This sample gives over 6,500 clones in total; around a third of them show up just once. Approximately 20% of the sample is held by the ten biggest clonotypes.

This TCR was recovered from a female patient aged 60 to 70 who had an allogeneic stem cell transplant, so the T cells may come from the graft donor. Some clones in this sample may be carry-over from other donors' samples. The input for sequencing was peripheral blood mononuclear cells, taken 30 days after allogeneic stem cell transplant. The chain is encoded by TRBV6-1 joined to TRBJ1-5; no D segment can be confidently identified. The CDR3 in this case is CASSEYQAYSNQPQHF. The DNA sequence reads TGTGCCAGCAGTGAATATCAGGCCTATAGCAATCAGCCCCAGCATTTT.